The 8 T cell receptor beta chains in this list originate from one sample, sequenced in a study of cytomegalovirus exposure and HLA in healthy donors. Generated by immunoSEQ multiplex PCR, the TCRdb table keeps only in-frame clones and is missing some. The table has approximately 58,000 clones, around 95% seen once. Material for sequencing was PBMCs. These receptors all come from a woman in her late teens or twenties in good health and CMV-seropositive.

The CDR3 protein is CAISEQGPQPQHF. CDR3 DNA sequence: TGTGCCATCAGTGAGCAGGGCCCTCAGCCCCAGCATTTT. The V call is TRBV10-3, the J call TRBJ1-5, with D possibly TRBD1 on 5 matching bases. The CDR3 covers 13 residues. Trimming pared 2 bases from V and 6 bases from J, leaving 8 bases between. Germline V gene sequence: CDR1 ENHRY, CDR2 SYGVKD.

This clone showed up just once. The chain employs TRBV25-1 and TRBJ2-5; tentatively, D is TRBD2 (6 bases). From germline, CDR1 is MGHDK and CDR2 SYGVNS. CDR3 length: 11 residues. Trimming took off 9 bases at V and 5 bases at J, with 10 bases between the two ends. The CDR3 sequence is CASSSVETQYF. The DNA of the CDR3 is TGTGCCAGTTCTAGCGTGGAGACCCAGTACTTC. Full variable domain (missing parts from reference TRBV25-1 and TRBJ2-5): EADIYQTPRYLVIGTGKKITLECSQTMGHDKMYWYQQDPGMELHLIHYSYGVNSTEKGDLSSESTVSRIRTEHFPLTLESARPSHTSQYLCASSSVETQYFGPGTRLLVL.

V and J are TRBV27 and TRBJ1-1, with D perhaps matching TRBD1 (5 bases). Trimming took off 5 bases at V and 5 bases at J, with 15 bases between the two ends. CDR1 MNHEY and CDR2 SMNVEV come from the germline V gene (reference sequence). The CDR3 extends over 14 amino acids. CDR3 DNA: TGTGCCAGCAGTCCCACGGGGGGTAGGACTGAAGCTTTCTTT. Translated, it gives CASSPTGGRTEAFF.

V and J are TRBV18 and TRBJ2-1; TRBD1 aligns across 9 bases. Germline V gives CDR1 KGHSH, CDR2 LQKENI. The CDR3 extends over 16 amino acids. The trim removed 3 bases at V and 5 bases at J, leaving 8 bases unmatched. Written as DNA, the CDR3 is TGTGCCAGCTCACCTCAGACAGGGGGACCCGACAATGAGCAGTTCTTC. This encodes CASSPQTGGPDNEQFF.

The chain has TRBV5-6 and TRBJ1-5; D is perhaps TRBD1 (5 bases). Between the trimmed V and J ends, which lost 2 bases and 2 bases, there was a span of 14 bases. CDR1 and CDR2 (germline): SGHDT, YYEEEE. The CDR3 has 16 amino acids. For the CDR3, the DNA is TGTGCCAGCAGCTTCCGGGGGGGGAGAGGCAATCAGCCCCAGCATTTT. Translated: CASSFRGGRGNQPQHF. The whole variable domain, filled in from reference TRBV5-6 and TRBJ1-5, reads DAGVTQSPTHLIKTRGQQVTLRCSPKSGHDTVSWYQQALGQGPQFIFQYYEEEERQRGNFPDRFSGHQFPNYSSELNVNALLLGDSALYLCASSFRGGRGNQPQHFGDGTRLSIL.

The CDR3, as DNA: TGTGCCAGCAGCAGCCGGCGACTGGTAGGAGAGACCCAGTACTTC. This encodes CASSSRRLVGETQYF. V gene TRBV27 combines with J gene TRBJ2-5; D unresolved. V gave up 6 bases and J gave up 4 bases, with 18 bases separating them. The CDR3 is 15 amino acids. From germline, CDR1 is MNHEY and CDR2 SMNVEV (reference sequence).

This chain links TRBV28 with TRBJ2-7; D remains ambiguous. This CDR3 contains 12 residues. The V end lost 3 bases, the J end lost 2 bases, and 5 bases lay between the germline ends. Germline CDR1 MDHEN, CDR2 SYDVKM. Written as DNA, the CDR3 is TGTGCCAGCAGTTTTCTAGCCTACGAGCAGTACTTC. Translation: CASSFLAYEQYF.

The V call is TRBV4-3, the J call TRBJ1-5; the D is unclear. Germline CDR1 is LGHNA and CDR2 is YSLEER. CDR3 length: 13 residues. V was clipped by 0 bases and J by 10 bases, with 10 bases between them. The CDR3 DNA reads as TGCGCCAGCAGCCAAGAAGAGGGTGGACCCCAGCATTTT. This encodes CASSQEEGGPQHF.